The subject of this entry is one T cell receptor beta chain. Original handling: The authors estimated nucleated cell counts from reference gene primer amplification. Data came from immunoSEQ multiplex PCR; TCRdb stores just in-frame clones and leaves some out. That table is the source of V, J and clone size, and D and trimming were worked out from the DNA. Of some 400,000 clones detected, about 90% appear once; the ten largest clones hold 1.5% to 2%. These data come from a study of blood T cell repertoires in COVID-19. About the study: PBMCs, B-cell-depleted T cells, or T cells provided the cDNA or gDNA that made up the material.

Ages ranged from about 18 to 89 years, with residence in some 25 US areas. Cohorts were determined from participant-reported clinical history. Looked up from germline, CDR1 is ENHRY and CDR2 is SYGVKD. This CDR3 region has 18 residues. V lost 0 bases, J lost 0 bases, and 17 bases lay in between. The receptor was derived from a woman in her twenties or thirties who had recovered from COVID-19. The J gene is TRBJ1-2, the V gene TRBV10-3; D may be TRBD1 (6 bases). Input material: PBMCs or T cells enriched from blood (not recorded which). This CDR3 reads CAISESIGRGASNYGYTF. CDR3 nucleotides: TGTGCCATCAGTGAGTCGATTGGCAGGGGAGCTTCTAACTATGGCTACACCTTC.